This T cell receptor beta chain is from a study of cytomegalovirus exposure and HLA in healthy donors. Looking at the study overall: T cells numbering around 190 million yielded some 100 million unique TCR beta sequences in an earlier analysis. HLA-typed donors were the source of roughly 80 million unique TCRs held in an early data release. Study observations and caveats: Sequencing had likely introduced a cluster of highly shared sequence variants as an artifact.

The PCR contained 60 Vbeta and 13 Jbeta primers. Sequencing used immunoSEQ multiplex PCR; TCRdb keeps in-frame clones, though not all of them. The top ten clones hold approximately 2.6% of a sample with approximately 240,000 clones, around 80% of them seen once. As for this clone: Its antigen is unidentified.

Although they were nominally healthy when sampled, donors likely had unrecorded immune exposures. This CDR3 comprises 16 residues. The V gene's germline CDR1 is SGHDN and CDR2 FVKESK. The V and J ends lost 5 bases and 5 bases, in that order; junction bases with no gene match: 10. What was sequenced was PBMCs. The J gene is TRBJ2-1, the V gene TRBV14; 9 nucleotides align to TRBD2. The sequence was collected from a woman aged 55-69 years in good health and CMV-seropositive. In nucleotides, the CDR3 is TGTGCCAGCAGCAGATTAGCGGGAGTTTTCAACAATGAGCAGTTCTTC. Encoded protein: CASSRLAGVFNNEQFF.